This T cell receptor beta chain came from a study of blood T cell repertoires in COVID-19. The CDR3 is made up of 15 amino acids. Per the germline V gene, CDR1 is MNHEY and CDR2 is SVGAGI. V was pared by 6 bases and J by 5 bases, with 14 bases between. Assay: immunoSEQ multiplex PCR; the TCRdb copy retains only in-frame clones and omits some. This table holds approximately 200,000 clones, nearly 90% found once. The age range of participants was about 18 to 100 years, with residence in about two dozen US areas. Cohort assignment relied on participant-reported clinical history. The sequencing input was PBMCs or T cells enriched from blood (not recorded which). The chain uses TRBV6-5 and TRBJ1-6, with D possibly matching TRBD1 (5 bases). The sequence derives from a young man who had recovered from COVID-19. DNA of the CDR3: TGTGCCAGCAGGACCCAGGGACTGCATAATTCACCCCTCCACTTT. Translation gives CASRTQGLHNSPLHF.